This entry is about one TCR beta chain. The antigen is unknown. This sample was included in a study of beta chain features in type 1 diabetes. Background on the study: Patient and healthy donor groups were alike in age, gender and cell yields. Overall study results and limits: Patients with type 1 diabetes carried fewer insertions and had more deletions at their VDJ junctions. Researchers report that Type 1 diabetes patients had moderately but significantly shorter TCRB CDR3s across all four CD4+ subsets.

V was cut by 1 base and J by 8 bases, with 12 bases left in between. The CDR3 length is 13 residues. Germline values: CDR1 LGHNA, CDR2 YSLEER. Investigators reverse transcribed all isolated RNA, so they sequenced expressed TCRB transcripts. The data were produced by immunoSEQ multiplex PCR, yet TCRdb's version contains in-frame clones alone and is incomplete. The sample shows 630,000 or so clones, around 15% of them seen only once. The sequence derives from a man between 18 and 29 years old with type 1 diabetes. The sample consisted of naive CD4+ T cells from blood. This chain links TRBV4-3 with TRBJ2-7; D not resolved. The CDR3 nucleotides are TGCGCCAGCAGCCAAGGGGCTCCCGGAAAGCAGTACTTC. Amino acid sequence: CASSQGAPGKQYF.